This section outlines one TCR beta chain sequence together with its context. The antigen is not known. The sample originates from a study of STAT3 mutations in large granular lymphocyte leukemia. Study conclusions and caveats: TCR clonotype switching after therapy occurred in about 35% of the 18 patients. At least one immunodominant TCR beta clonotype appeared in every T-cell large granular lymphocyte leukemia patient. Differing intervals and regimens complicate linking therapy response to clone burden.

TCRdb's table, derived via immunoSEQ multiplex PCR, lists solely in-frame clones and lacks some. The profile shows about 12,000 clones, 81% of them singletons. The germline CDR1 and CDR2 sequences are LNHNV and YYDKDF (reference sequence). The junction had 8 bases not matched to a gene; V was cut back by 0 bases and J by 7 bases. There are 16 residues in the CDR3. Material: peripheral blood mononuclear cells. The chain joins TRBV15 to TRBJ2-2; 7 nucleotides line up with TRBD2. This receptor was identified in a man aged 55 to 70 with T-cell large granular lymphocyte leukemia. Some clones in this sample may be carry-over from other donors' samples. The CDR3 coding sequence is TGTGCCACCAGCAGAGATGTAGGACTAGTGGTCGGGGAGCTGTTTTTT. Its translation is CATSRDVGLVVGELFF.